The 14 T cell receptor beta chains in this list originate from one sample, sequenced in a study of low-dose radiotherapy and immunotherapy resistance in tumors. Primers targeting TRAV and TRBV primed first-strand cDNA, covering alpha and beta chains. The PCR that amplified TCRs ran for 20 cycles, relying on a constant-region primer and a V-primer adapter. Each CDR3 protein gets one entry after TCRdb re-called the reads with MiXCR. In the table there are about 11,000 distinct CDR3 sequences, less than 75% of which are singletons. The receptors derive from a human donor with advanced metastatic prostate, ovarian, gallbladder or colorectal cancer (not recorded which). This table probably holds off-target reads from a library built for another chain.

This chain connects TRBV5-6 to TRBJ2-1; 9 nucleotides agree with TRBD2. The CDR3 runs to 15 residues. Looked up from germline, CDR1 is SGHDT and CDR2 is YYEEEE. Trimming cost V 2 bases and J 4 bases; bases outside gene matches: 4. The CDR3 DNA follows: TGTGCCAGCAGCTTACGACTAGCGGTTTACAATGAGCAGTTCTTC. This translates into CASSLRLAVYNEQFF.

Here the CDR3 reads CASSPGTAMNTEAFF. Here the CDR3 DNA reads TGTGCCAGTAGCCCAGGGACAGCCATGAACACTGAAGCTTTCTTT. This chain uses TRBV19 with TRBJ1-1, with 7 bases matching TRBD1. V shed 6 bases and J 0 bases; nucleotides not matched to a gene: 7. Germline CDR1 reads LNHDA; CDR2 reads SQIVND (reference sequence). The CDR3 is made up of 15 amino acids.

The chain has TRBV27 and TRBJ1-1; 7 bases are a match to TRBD1. Trimming took 5 bases from V and 1 from J; bases not matched to a gene: 13. The CDR3 length is 17 residues. Germline-derived CDR1 and CDR2 are MNHEY and SMNVEV (reference sequence). The CDR3 loop reads CASSPWAGGQRNTEAFF. In DNA, the CDR3 is TGTGCCAGCAGTCCATGGGCAGGGGGACAGCGGAACACTGAAGCTTTCTTT.

The chain couples TRBV4-3 to TRBJ2-1; 9 bases fit TRBD2. The CDR3 spans 16 residues. V was clipped by 0 bases and J by 11 bases; unmatched bases: 11. Germline V gene sequence: CDR1 LGHNA, CDR2 YSLEER. In DNA form, the CDR3 reads TGCGCCAGCAGCCAAGATCGAGGCCTTACTAGCGGGCAGCAGTTCTTC. Translation: CASSQDRGLTSGQQFF.

The chain combines TRBV26 with TRBJ1-1; the table gives TRBD1 as D, unverified against the DNA. TRBV26 is given as a pseudogene. CDR3 length equals 14 residues. CDR3 nucleotide sequence: TGTGCCAGCACTCCACCCGCGGGACAGGGTGAAGCTTTCTTT. Translation gives CASTPPAGQGEAFF.

This rearrangement joins TRBV6-2 or TRBV6-3 to TRBJ1-2; 9 nucleotides agree with TRBD1. With V trimmed by 0 bases and J by 4 bases, 6 bases remained unmatched. This CDR3 spans 16 amino acids. Germline CDR1 and CDR2: MNHEY and SVGEGT. CDR3 sequence reads: CASSYSDRGPSYGYTF. CDR3 sequence (DNA): TGTGCCAGCAGTTACTCGGACAGGGGCCCTTCCTATGGCTACACCTTC.

This clonotype was detected only a few times. The genes are TRBV28 and TRBJ1-2, with 11 positions matching TRBD1. The V gene's germline CDR1 is MDHEN and CDR2 SYDVKM. The CDR3 sequence is 15 residues long. After removal of 5 bases from V and 8 bases from J, the junction contained 10 bases not matched to a gene. The chain's CDR3 is CASSHGTGGRNGYTF. CDR3 bases: TGTGCCAGCAGTCACGGGACAGGGGGAAGGAACGGCTACACCTTC.

V is TRBV7-9 and J is TRBJ2-5; D call uncertain. The CDR3 extends over 12 amino acids. The V and J ends lost 4 bases and 5 bases respectively, with 8 bases between them. Germline V lookup: CDR1 SEHNR, CDR2 FQNEAQ (reference sequence). CDR3 residues: CASSSRRETQYF. In nucleotides, the CDR3 is TGTGCCAGCAGCTCTCGCCGGGAGACCCAGTACTTC.

The chain joins TRBV6-6 to TRBJ2-1; 10 bases map to TRBD2. V was pared by 3 bases and J by 5 bases, with 4 bases of the junction left unmatched. Germline V lookup: CDR1 MNHNY, CDR2 SVGAGI (reference sequence). The CDR3 loop spans 15 amino acids. The chain's CDR3 is CASSYLAGADNEQFF. In nucleotides, the CDR3 is TGTGCCAGCAGTTATCTAGCGGGGGCAGACAATGAGCAGTTCTTC.

V and J are TRBV20-1 and TRBJ2-1; D is unresolved. V was cut by 1 base and J by 3 bases, with 13 bases left in between. Germline loops: CDR1 DFQATT, CDR2 SNEGSKA (reference sequence). The CDR3 sequence is 15 residues long. The CDR3 region is CSARAADTLYNEQFF. For the CDR3, the DNA is TGCAGTGCTAGAGCTGCGGATACCCTCTACAATGAGCAGTTCTTC.

Concerning this clonotype itself: An end of the junction differs from the germline gene, which may be a read error. The CDR3 DNA is TGTGCTTGTACCACTCCTCGAACCAATGCAGGCAAATCAACCTTT. This sequence encodes CACTTPRTNAGKSTF. This chain connects TRBV13 to TRBJ1-6, with D hard to call. There are 15 residues in the CDR3. The germline V gene has CDR1 PRHDT and CDR2 FYEKMQ (reference sequence).

V usage is TRBV30 and J usage is TRBJ2-3; 10 bases map to TRBD2. V was clipped by 0 bases and J by 2 bases; unmatched bases: 5. Germline CDR1 reads GTSNPN; CDR2 reads SVGIG (reference sequence). The CDR3 loop spans 16 amino acids. CDR3 sequence reads: CAWSVPSGGYTDTQYF. CDR3 DNA: TGTGCCTGGAGTGTACCTAGCGGGGGTTACACAGATACGCAGTATTTT.

V usage is TRBV23-1 and J usage is TRBJ2-5; 7 bases align to TRBD1. TRBV23-1 is filed as an ORF, its function uncertain. After removal of 4 bases from V and 2 bases from J, the junction contained 10 bases not matched to a gene. This CDR3 has 16 residues. In DNA, the CDR3 is TGCGCCAGCAGTCGGGGACAGCGCCTCCTTCAAGAGACCCAGTACTTC. This sequence encodes CASSRGQRLLQETQYF.

This chain links TRBV11-2 with TRBJ2-1, with TRBD2 matching 13 bases. CDR3 length: 17 residues. Germline CDR1 reads SGHAT; CDR2 reads FQNNGV. V trimming: 5 bases; J trimming: 3 bases; junction bases outside the gene matches: 7. CDR3 DNA: TGTGCCAGCAGCACAGGACTAGCGGGAGCGAACTACAATGAGCAGTTCTTC. Residues: CASSTGLAGANYNEQFF.